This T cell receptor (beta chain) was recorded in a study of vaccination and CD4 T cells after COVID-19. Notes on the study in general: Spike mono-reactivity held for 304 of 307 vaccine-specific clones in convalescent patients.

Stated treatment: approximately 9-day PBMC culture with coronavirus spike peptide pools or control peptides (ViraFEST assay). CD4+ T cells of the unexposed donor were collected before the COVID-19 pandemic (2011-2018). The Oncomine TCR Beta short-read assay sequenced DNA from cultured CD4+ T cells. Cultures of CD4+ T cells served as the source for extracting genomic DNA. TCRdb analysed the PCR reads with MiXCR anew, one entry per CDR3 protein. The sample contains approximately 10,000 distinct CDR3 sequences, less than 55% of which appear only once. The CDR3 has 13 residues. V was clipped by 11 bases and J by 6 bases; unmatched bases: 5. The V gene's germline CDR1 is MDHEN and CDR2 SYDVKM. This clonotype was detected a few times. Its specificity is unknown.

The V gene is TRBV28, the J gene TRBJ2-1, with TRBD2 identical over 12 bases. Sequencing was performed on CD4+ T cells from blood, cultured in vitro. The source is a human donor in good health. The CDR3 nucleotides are TGTGCCTCGACTAGCGGGAGCGGCAATGAGCAGTTCTTC. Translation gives CASTSGSGNEQFF.